These T cell receptor beta chains were read from a single sample in a study of blood T cell repertoires in COVID-19. TCRdb's copy holds only in-frame clones and misses some; the assay was immunoSEQ multiplex PCR. This table has 100,000 to 150,000 clones, about 83% appearing once. The sequenced sample was peripheral blood. The receptor set was obtained from a man in his sixties with acute or convalescent COVID-19. The CDR3 runs from the conserved cysteine through the conserved F or W. The D gene is left open where the match is weak. Size is stated for part of the rows, as once, few or many counts, or as a class when the clone is expanded.

TRBJ2-7 TRBV28 . . TGTGCCACCTTACTGGACAACTCCTACGAGCAGTACTTC CATLLDNSYEQYF
TRBJ2-5 TRBV2 TRBD1 . TGTGCCAGCCTCGGGACAGGCCAAGAGACCCAGTACTTC CASLGTGQETQYF
TRBJ1-1 TRBV5-1 . . TGCGCCAGCCGCCGCGGTGCTGAAGCTTTCTTT CASRRGAEAFF
TRBJ2-1 TRBV10-3 . . TGTGCCATCAGTGGCCGGGGATCCTACAATGAGCAGTTCTTC CAISGRGSYNEQFF
TRBJ2-5 TRBV2 TRBD1 . TGTGCCAGCAGCCCAGGGGGGACCCAGTACTTC CASSPGGTQYF
TRBJ2-7 TRBV6-2/TRBV6-3 . . TGTGCCAGCAGCCGTTCGGGGGGCATCGGAGTCTACGAGCAGTACTTC CASSRSGGIGVYEQYF
TRBJ1-5 TRBV28 . . TGTGCCAGCAGTTTATGGGGGGGTCGCCAGCCCCAGCATTTT CASSLWGGRQPQHF
TRBJ1-2 TRBV30 TRBD1 . TGTGCCTGGAGTCTACAGGGGGTACCTAACTATGGCTACACCTTC CAWSLQGVPNYGYTF
TRBJ1-2 TRBV6-6 . . TGTGCCAGCAGTTACTCGAGCCAGGGAGGAGGCTACACCTTC CASSYSSQGGGYTF
TRBJ1-1 TRBV18 . . TGTGCCAGCTCACCCGTCGCTGAAGCTTTCTTT CASSPVAEAFF
TRBJ2-5 TRBV19 TRBD2 . TGTGCCAGTAGTACCACACTAGCGGGAGGGCGTGAGACCCAGTACTTC CASSTTLAGGRETQYF
TRBJ2-3 TRBV11-2 . . TGTGCCAGCAGCTTAGCTGGACTCAGATATTCAGATACGCAGTATTTT CASSLAGLRYSDTQYF
TRBJ2-7 TRBV18 TRBD1 . TGTGCCAGCTCACTGGGACAGGGCCCCTACGAGCAGTACTTC CASSLGQGPYEQYF
TRBJ1-2 TRBV6-5 . . TGTGCCAGCAGTTACTTTGGACAACCCTCTCGGGGCTACACCTTC CASSYFGQPSRGYTF
TRBJ2-3 TRBV30 TRBD2 . TGTGCCTGGAGTCAAGCGGGAGTGGGGGATACGCAGTATTTT CAWSQAGVGDTQYF
TRBJ1-1 TRBV5-1 . few TGCGCCAGCAGCTTGGAACAGAACACTGAAGCTTTCTTT CASSLEQNTEAFF
TRBJ1-3 TRBV5-1 . . TGCGCCAGCAGCTTGGGTAGCCGCGGGAGTTCAGGTGGAAACACCATATATTTT CASSLGSRGSSGGNTIYF
TRBJ2-7 TRBV5-1 . . TGCGCCAGCAGCTTGCTAGGGAGAGAGCAGTACTTC CASSLLGREQYF
TRBJ1-1 TRBV28 TRBD1 . TGTGCCAGCACTTCGACAGGGGGCGTCGCTTTCTTT CASTSTGGVAFF
TRBJ2-7 TRBV15 . . TGTGCCACCAGCAGAGGAAGAGGTTTCTACGAGCAGTACTTC CATSRGRGFYEQYF
TRBJ2-2 TRBV10-1 TRBD2 . TGCGCCAGCAGTGGGACTAGCGGGAACACCGGGGAGCTGTTTTTT CASSGTSGNTGELFF
TRBJ1-2 TRBV28 . . TGTGCCAGCAGTTCGACCCTGAGGAATGGCTACACCTTC CASSSTLRNGYTF
TRBJ2-7 TRBV3-1/TRBV3-2 . . TGTGCCAGCAGCCAGAAAGACAGAAACGAGCAGTACTTC CASSQKDRNEQYF
TRBJ1-5 TRBV28 . . TGTGCCAGCGGTTCAGGCAATCAGCCCCAGCATTTT CASGSGNQPQHF
TRBJ2-3 TRBV18 . . TGTGCCAGCTCACCCCTGGAGGGCGCCAACACAGATACGCAGTATTTT CASSPLEGANTDTQYF
TRBJ2-3 TRBV2 . once TGTGCCAGCCAACCAGCGGTGATTTCAGATACGCAGTATTTT CASQPAVISDTQYF
TRBJ1-2 TRBV5-1 . . TGCGCCAGCAGCTTGAGGCAGCGTGACTATGGCTACACCTTC CASSLRQRDYGYTF
TRBJ1-2 TRBV14 . . TGTGCCAGCAGCCCGTTGCGGGAAGGCGTCTATGGCTACACCTTC CASSPLREGVYGYTF
TRBJ1-5 TRBV7-3 TRBD1 . TGTGCCAGCAGCTTCGGACAGGGTCAGCCCCAGCATTTT CASSFGQGQPQHF
TRBJ2-5 TRBV28 . . TGTGCCAGCAGCCCCCCAGGTGGGGAGGAGACCCAGTACTTC CASSPPGGEETQYF
TRBJ2-3 TRBV9 TRBD2 . TGTGCCAGCAGCGTGGGTAGCGGGCAAATCGCGGGAGATACGCAGTATTTT CASSVGSGQIAGDTQYF
TRBJ2-1 TRBV11-1 TRBD2 . TGTGCCAGCAGCCCGAGCGGAGCGGGAGGGTACAATGAGCAGTTCTTC CASSPSGAGGYNEQFF
TRBJ1-1 TRBV21-1 . . TGTGCCAGCCCCAGGGCGGGGACAGGGATGAACACTGAAGCTTTCTTT CASPRAGTGMNTEAFF
TRBJ2-5 TRBV6-1 . many TGTGCCAGCAGTGAAGAAGGGAGAGAGACCCAGTACTTC CASSEEGRETQYF
TRBJ1-1 TRBV12-3/TRBV12-4 . . TGTGCCAGCAGTTTCGGACAAGCTGAAGCTTTCTTT CASSFGQAEAFF
TRBJ2-2 TRBV12-3/TRBV12-4 . . TGTGCCAGCATAAATTCGGTCGGGGAGCTGTTTTTT CASINSVGELFF
TRBJ2-5 TRBV5-4 TRBD2 . TGTGCCAGCACCGCGGGGGGGCTTCTGGAGACCCAGTACTTC CASTAGGLLETQYF
TRBJ2-2 TRBV7-9 . . TGTGCCAGCAGCATAGGCCTTTGGGGGCCGAACACCGGGGAGCTGTTTTTT CASSIGLWGPNTGELFF
TRBJ1-1 TRBV2 . . TGTGCCAGCAGTGAGCAGGGTGCGAACACTGAAGCTTTCTTT CASSEQGANTEAFF
TRBJ2-1 TRBV6-2/TRBV6-3 . . TGTGCCAGCAGTTACTCTCTAGCGTTCTCCTACAATGAGCAGTTCTTC CASSYSLAFSYNEQFF
TRBJ1-2 TRBV5-1 . . TGCGCCAGCACCCTGGGGGGGAACTATGGCTACACCTTC CASTLGGNYGYTF